This paragraph reports one T cell receptor (beta chain). These data belong to a study of blood T cell repertoires in COVID-19. Looking at the study overall: Samples taken during acute and convalescent COVID-19 were collected in the United States, Italy and Spain. The analysed material was cDNA or gDNA that came from T cells, B-cell-depleted T cells, or PBMCs.

Data came from immunoSEQ multiplex PCR; TCRdb stores just in-frame clones and leaves some out. This table holds roughly 14,000 clones, around 83% found once. Trimming cost V 4 bases and J 6 bases; bases outside gene matches: 17. The CDR3 has 17 residues. From germline, CDR1 is LNHDA and CDR2 SQIVND (reference sequence). The sequence came from a man aged 60 to 69 with acute or convalescent COVID-19. Sequencing used peripheral blood. The rearrangement uses TRBV19 and TRBJ1-1; 7 positions agree with TRBD1. The CDR3 protein is CASSRSTGTYGGSEAFF. The CDR3 nucleotides read TGTGCCAGTAGTAGATCGACAGGGACCTACGGGGGCTCTGAAGCTTTCTTT.